Listed below are T cell receptor beta chains from one sample, sequenced in a study of T cells in Graves' hyperthyroidism and ophthalmopathy. TCRdb re-derived calls from the multiplex PCR reads in MiXCR, one entry per CDR3 protein. This table has around 190,000 distinct CDR3 sequences, about 17% appearing once. Specimen: blood. The source of these receptors is a woman aged 50 to 60 with Graves' hyperthyroidism. Each CDR3 is given with its conserved first and last residue. Fields, in order: CDR3 length, V gene, J gene, D gene, clone size, CDR3 DNA, CDR3 protein. The D gene is left open where the match is weak. A clone size is listed for some rows: how often the clone was seen (once, few, many), or a class if it is expanded.

>14|TRBV5-1|TRBJ1-2|TRBD1|.
TGCGCCAGCAGCCCGGAACAGGGGCCCTATGGCTACACCTTC
CASSPEQGPYGYTF
>15|TRBV3-1|TRBJ2-1|.|many
TGTGCCAGCAGCCGAACATGGGCCTCGCCCGGTGAGCAGTTCTTC
CASSRTWASPGEQFF
>15|TRBV6-1|TRBJ2-7|TRBD1|many
TGTGCCAGCAGTCCGAACCGGGACAGGGGGTACGAGCAGTACTTC
CASSPNRDRGYEQYF
>16|TRBV5-1|TRBJ2-6|.|.
TGCGCCAGCAGCTTGGATGGGTTCTCTGGGGCCAACGTCCTGACTTTC
CASSLDGFSGANVLTF
>14|TRBV7-8|TRBJ1-1|.|few
TGTGCCAGCAGCTTCAGCTCCGCTTGGACTGAAGCTTTCTTT
CASSFSSAWTEAFF
>15|TRBV5-1|TRBJ1-2|.|many
TGCGCCAGCAGCTTGTTTACAGGGCCCGCCTATGGCTACACCTTC
CASSLFTGPAYGYTF
>16|TRBV19|TRBJ1-1|.|.
TGTGCCAGTAGTCCCGGACCGGCCCCTATGAACACTGAAGCTTTCTTT
CASSPGPAPMNTEAFF
>14|TRBV6-1|TRBJ2-5|TRBD1|many
TGTGCCAGCAGTCATACAGGGGGCTCAGAGACCCAGTACTTC
CASSHTGGSETQYF
>13|TRBV6-2/TRBV6-3|TRBJ1-5|.|few
TGTGCCAGCAGTTACTCGGTTATCCAGCCCCAGCATTTT
CASSYSVIQPQHF
>14|TRBV30|TRBJ1-2|.|.
TGTGCCTGGAGTCAAGGCGGTGTTGGGGTTGGCTACACCTTC
CAWSQGGVGVGYTF
>15|TRBV5-1|TRBJ2-3|.|many
TGCGCCAGCAGCTTGGAAGGCGGGAATTCAGATACGCAGTATTTT
CASSLEGGNSDTQYF
>12|TRBV20-1|TRBJ2-7|.|many
TGCAGTGCTCTCCATTCCAGCTACGAGCAGTACTTC
CSALHSSYEQYF
>14|TRBV29-1|TRBJ2-2|.|many
TGCAGCGTTGTGTCTGGTCCTGGAGCCGGGGAGCTGTTTTTT
CSVVSGPGAGELFF
>17|TRBV28|TRBJ2-1|.|many
TGTGCCAGCAGTCCAGGGGGGGGGCGGACCCTAGACAATGAGCAGTTCTTC
CASSPGGGRTLDNEQFF
>14|TRBV7-6|TRBJ1-1|.|many
TGTGCCAGCAGCTTAGCACATGAGGGTGGAAAAGCTTTCTTT
CASSLAHEGGKAFF
>14|TRBV6-1|TRBJ1-5|.|few
TGTGCCAGCAGTAAGACCCTTAGCAATCAGCCCCAGCATTTT
CASSKTLSNQPQHF
>15|TRBV14|TRBJ1-2|.|many
TGTGCCAGCAGCCAGCCTGGGAAGTGGGCAAGTGGCTACACCTTC
CASSQPGKWASGYTF
>13|TRBV2|TRBJ1-1|.|many
TGTGCCAGCAGTGGGTGGGTTTTCGCTGAAGCTTTCTTT
CASSGWVFAEAFF
>18|TRBV6-1|TRBJ1-2|TRBD1|many
TGTGCCAGCAGTTCCAACCGGTATCCGGGGACAGGGAACTATGGCTACACCTTC
CASSSNRYPGTGNYGYTF
>13|TRBV12-3/TRBV12-4|TRBJ1-6|.|.
TGTGCCAGCAGCCCAGCGGACGGTTCACCCCTCCACTTT
CASSPADGSPLHF
>15|TRBV7-6|TRBJ1-1|.|few
TGTGCCAGCAGCTTAGCCTGGGGGAGTCTGACTGAAGCTTTCTTT
CASSLAWGSLTEAFF
>15|TRBV12-3/TRBV12-4|TRBJ2-4|.|few
TGTGCCAGCAAAACTGACAGGCTAGCCAAAAACATTCAGTACTTC
CASKTDRLAKNIQYF
>17|TRBV18|TRBJ2-2|TRBD1|few
TGTGCCAGCTCACCACAGGGGGCCCAGATGAACACCGGGGAGCTGTTTTTT
CASSPQGAQMNTGELFF
>12|TRBV19|TRBJ1-1|.|few
TGTGCCAGTAAGGACATGAACACTGAAGCTTTCTTT
CASKDMNTEAFF
>15|TRBV2|TRBJ2-1|TRBD2|many
TGTGCCAGCAGCGGTACTAGCGGGACTAACAATGAGCAGTTCTTC
CASSGTSGTNNEQFF
>16|TRBV6-2/TRBV6-3|TRBJ2-3|TRBD2|many
TGTGCCAGCAGCCTAGCGGGAGAGGGTTGGGCAGATACGCAGTATTTT
CASSLAGEGWADTQYF
>14|TRBV6-1|TRBJ1-1|.|many
TGTGCCAGCACTACCATTCAGGCCTCCACTGAAGCTTTCTTT
CASTTIQASTEAFF
>16|TRBV5-1|TRBJ1-2|.|many
TGCGCCAGCAGCTTGGGGCAGGGGCCTACTAACTATGGCTACACCTTC
CASSLGQGPTNYGYTF
>16|TRBV28|TRBJ2-2|TRBD2|many
TGTGCCAGCAGGTTTAGCGGGATCGGAGAGGGCGGGGAGCTGTTTTTT
CASRFSGIGEGGELFF
>17|TRBV5-8|TRBJ1-6|.|few
TGTGCCAGCAGCCAAGACAGGACCAGAGTCTTAAATTCACCCCTCCACTTT
CASSQDRTRVLNSPLHF
>13|TRBV30|TRBJ1-1|.|many
TGTGCCTGTAATTTACAGAGGGCCACTGAAGCTTTCTTT
CACNLQRATEAFF
>12|TRBV29-1|TRBJ1-2|.|few
TGCAGCGTTGACTTCGGGGGCTATGGCTACACCTTC
CSVDFGGYGYTF
>15|TRBV28|TRBJ1-5|TRBD1|.
TGTGCCAGCACATTCCGGGACAGCCGCAATCAGCCCCAGCATTTT
CASTFRDSRNQPQHF
>14|TRBV10-3|TRBJ1-5|.|few
TGTGCCATCAGTCGGGGCGCGGGCAATCAGCCCCAGCATTTT
CAISRGAGNQPQHF
>14|TRBV11-1|TRBJ2-3|.|many
TGTGCCAGCAGCTTAGACGGGCGAGCAGATACGCAGTATTTT
CASSLDGRADTQYF
>15|TRBV19|TRBJ1-5|.|.
TGTGCCAGTAGTATCCTACAGGGCTACAATCAGCCCCAGCATTTT
CASSILQGYNQPQHF
>14|TRBV12-3/TRBV12-4|TRBJ1-5|TRBD1|.
TGTGCCAGCAGTCCGGACAGGGTTTATCAGCCCCAGCATTTT
CASSPDRVYQPQHF
>15|TRBV11-2|TRBJ2-2|.|many
TGTGCCAGCAGCCTCTCGGGCAGTTACACCGGGGAGCTGTTTTTT
CASSLSGSYTGELFF
>15|TRBV29-1|TRBJ2-3|.|many
TGCAGCGTTGAAGGGCTGTCTGCCAGCACAGATACGCAGTATTTT
CSVEGLSASTDTQYF
>17|TRBV27|TRBJ2-1|.|many
TGTGCCAGCAGATACAGGGTTACCTATAGCTCCTACAATGAGCAGTTCTTC
CASRYRVTYSSYNEQFF
>17|TRBV10-3|TRBJ1-1|TRBD1|many
TGTGCCATCAGTATGACAGGGAGGGTTATCATGAACACTGAAGCTTTCTTT
CAISMTGRVIMNTEAFF
>13|TRBV3-1|TRBJ1-1|.|many
TGTGCCAGCAGCCAAGACGTCCGCTCGGAAGCTTTCTTT
CASSQDVRSEAFF